These T cell receptor beta chains were read from a single sample in a study of PD-1 blockade in classical Hodgkin lymphoma. Method: immunoSEQ multiplex PCR; TCRdb's copy keeps in-frame clones and lacks some. The sample gives roughly 41,000 clones, over 70% of which show up once; around 22% is in the top ten. Sequenced here: peripheral blood mononuclear cells (PBMCs), sampled at baseline. The receptors originated from a human donor with classical Hodgkin lymphoma. Both conserved end residues are part of each CDR3. D genes are given only for firm matches. Some rows have no size entry. The others give once, few or many, or a class for an expanded clone.

j_gene	v_gene	d_gene	abundance	CDR3aa	CDR3nt
TRBJ2-7	TRBV28	-	few	CASSFGLSYEQYF	TGTGCCAGCAGTTTTGGCCTATCCTACGAGCAGTACTTC
TRBJ2-7	TRBV7-8	-	once	CASSSMDHSYEQYF	TGTGCCAGCAGCTCCATGGACCACTCCTACGAGCAGTACTTC
TRBJ2-2	TRBV7-3	-	-	CASSLIVSQGYTGELFF	TGTGCCAGCAGCTTAATAGTTTCGCAGGGTTACACCGGGGAGCTGTTTTTT
TRBJ1-2	TRBV30	-	-	CAWSARTGFGGYTF	TGTGCCTGGAGTGCCCGAACAGGGTTTGGAGGCTACACCTTC
TRBJ2-5	TRBV13	-	-	CASSSDDQGETQYF	TGTGCCAGCAGCTCTGACGATCAGGGAGAGACCCAGTACTTC
TRBJ2-1	TRBV29-1	-	-	CSVDPSSGNNEQFF	TGCAGCGTTGACCCCTCGTCTGGTAACAATGAGCAGTTCTTC
TRBJ2-2	TRBV6-5	-	-	CASSGRMDNTGELFF	TGTGCCAGCAGTGGACGGATGGATAACACCGGGGAGCTGTTTTTT
TRBJ2-7	TRBV5-6	-	few	CASSVTLGASYEQYF	TGTGCCAGCAGCGTGACGCTCGGGGCATCCTACGAGCAGTACTTC
TRBJ2-7	TRBV27	-	-	CASSSPGPKAAYEQYF	TGTGCCAGCAGTTCCCCCGGCCCGAAGGCCGCCTACGAGCAGTACTTC
TRBJ1-3	TRBV19	-	-	CASSMATGLNTIYF	TGTGCCAGTAGTATGGCTACAGGGTTAAACACCATATATTTT
TRBJ2-6	TRBV5-1	-	-	CASSLTGQAGANVLTF	TGCGCCAGCAGCTTGACAGGGCAAGCTGGGGCCAACGTCCTGACTTTC
TRBJ1-1	TRBV5-5	-	once	CASRPDGNTEAFF	TGTGCCAGCAGACCGGACGGGAACACTGAAGCTTTCTTT
TRBJ2-7	TRBV7-8	-	-	CASRVRGGGYYEQYF	TGTGCCAGCAGAGTTAGGGGGGGCGGCTACTACGAGCAGTACTTC
TRBJ1-1	TRBV19	TRBD1	-	CASSIRQGGNTEAFF	TGTGCCAGTAGTATCAGACAGGGCGGGAACACTGAAGCTTTCTTT
TRBJ1-2	TRBV7-2	-	-	CASTHPANYGYTF	TGTGCCAGCACCCACCCAGCTAACTATGGCTACACCTTC
TRBJ1-1	TRBV9	-	-	CASSPRGGGTEAFF	TGTGCCAGCAGCCCTCGGGGTGGGGGCACTGAAGCTTTCTTT
TRBJ2-7	TRBV27	-	-	CASSLQVGSYEQYF	TGTGCCAGCAGTTTACAGGTAGGATCCTACGAGCAGTACTTC
TRBJ2-7	TRBV29-1	TRBD2	-	CSVEDRSSGRVGQYF	TGCAGCGTTGAAGATAGGAGTAGCGGGAGGGTCGGGCAGTACTTC
TRBJ2-7	TRBV5-1	TRBD1	-	CASARDRAYEQYF	TGCGCCAGCGCCCGGGACAGGGCCTACGAGCAGTACTTC
TRBJ1-5	TRBV6-6	TRBD1	-	CASSDRGFSNQPQHF	TGTGCCAGCTCGGACAGGGGGTTTAGCAATCAGCCCCAGCATTTT
TRBJ2-7	TRBV19	-	few	CASSHNVASTYEQYF	TGTGCCAGTAGTCACAACGTAGCCTCGACCTACGAGCAGTACTTC
TRBJ2-5	TRBV29-1	TRBD2	-	CSVVPLAGGRETQYF	TGCAGCGTTGTCCCACTAGCGGGAGGACGGGAGACCCAGTACTTC
TRBJ2-7	TRBV6-6	TRBD1	-	CASRPGQGPYEQYF	TGTGCCAGCAGGCCGGGACAGGGACCCTACGAGCAGTACTTC
TRBJ1-2	TRBV6-5	TRBD1	-	CASSYAGGDYGYTF	TGTGCCAGCAGTTACGCAGGGGGGGACTATGGCTACACCTTC
TRBJ2-7	TRBV6-5	TRBD1	-	CAARDRGYEQYF	TGTGCCGCACGGGACAGGGGGTACGAGCAGTACTTC
TRBJ2-1	TRBV7-2	TRBD2	few	CASSLVAGSLNEQFF	TGTGCCAGCAGCTTAGTAGCGGGAAGCCTCAATGAGCAGTTCTTC
TRBJ2-1	TRBV6-1	TRBD1	-	CASSQDGWGTGEITKSYNEQFF	TGTGCCAGCAGTCAAGACGGGTGGGGGACAGGCGAAATCACCAAATCCTACAATGAGCAGTTCTTC
TRBJ1-2	TRBV7-2	TRBD1	-	CASSFRQGGYGYTF	TGTGCCAGCAGCTTTCGGCAGGGGGGCTATGGCTACACCTTC
TRBJ2-3	TRBV30	TRBD2	-	CAWNSGSTDTQYF	TGTGCCTGGAACAGCGGGAGTACAGATACGCAGTATTTT
TRBJ2-1	TRBV11-2	-	-	CASSLGPASSYNEQFF	TGTGCCAGCAGCTTAGGTCCGGCGTCCTCCTACAATGAGCAGTTCTTC
TRBJ1-5	TRBV7-2	TRBD1	-	CASSTRGTGGNQPQHF	TGTGCCAGCAGCACCCGTGGGACAGGGGGGAATCAGCCCCAGCATTTT
TRBJ1-4	TRBV5-1	-	-	CASSLASSGSNEKLFF	TGCGCCAGCAGCTTGGCCTCCTCAGGGTCTAATGAAAAACTGTTTTTT
TRBJ2-7	TRBV6-6	-	-	CASSPLGYEQYF	TGTGCCAGCAGTCCCCTTGGGTACGAGCAGTACTTC
TRBJ2-7	TRBV6-5	-	-	CASSLGALGPYEQYF	TGTGCCAGCAGTCTTGGGGCACTAGGTCCCTACGAGCAGTACTTC
TRBJ2-1	TRBV28	-	few	CASSWRPYNEQFF	TGTGCCAGCAGCTGGCGCCCCTACAATGAGCAGTTCTTC
TRBJ2-2	TRBV5-1	TRBD1	-	CASSPRGAGGGTGELFF	TGCGCCAGCAGCCCCCGCGGGGCAGGGGGCGGCACCGGGGAGCTGTTTTTT
TRBJ1-1	TRBV27	TRBD1	-	CASRAGGTNTEAFF	TGTGCCAGCAGGGCAGGGGGTACGAACACTGAAGCTTTCTTT
TRBJ1-5	TRBV6-5	TRBD1	few	CASSYSGTGGGQHF	TGTGCCAGCAGTTACTCGGGGACAGGGGGCGGGCAGCATTTT
TRBJ1-2	TRBV27	-	-	CASSSRGYGYTF	TGTGCCAGCAGTTCCCGAGGCTATGGCTACACCTTC
TRBJ2-7	TRBV29-1	-	few	CSVEVSTNRYEQYF	TGCAGCGTTGAAGTTTCGACCAATCGCTACGAGCAGTACTTC
TRBJ2-5	TRBV18	-	-	CASSPPTLQETQYF	TGTGCCAGCTCACCTCCGACACTCCAAGAGACCCAGTACTTC
TRBJ1-5	TRBV7-3	-	few	CASSLVPDQPQHF	TGTGCCAGCAGCTTAGTCCCAGATCAGCCCCAGCATTTT
TRBJ2-3	TRBV6-5	TRBD2	-	CASSYGPGGDTQYF	TGTGCCAGCAGTTATGGCCCGGGGGGGGATACGCAGTATTTT
TRBJ2-7	TRBV19	TRBD2	once	CATGSGSLSYEQYF	TGTGCCACCGGTAGCGGGTCACTCTCCTACGAGCAGTACTTC
TRBJ2-1	TRBV19	-	few	CASSIALRGGSWDEQFF	TGTGCCAGTAGTATAGCCCTACGGGGAGGAAGTTGGGATGAGCAGTTCTTC